This TCR beta chain comes out of a study of chemoradiotherapy in HPV16-positive cancers. Study conclusions and caveats: Candidate HPV-specific clones and E7-related TCR motifs grew in tumor during treatment. Only a couple of HPV16-positive patients supplied the functional HPV-specificity definition.

The repertoire was sequenced with immunoSEQ multiplex PCR; TCRdb's copy has only in-frame clones and lacks some. The data contain approximately 10,000 clones, around 80% of them seen just once; the ten biggest clones take up about 2.1%. V was clipped by 3 bases and J by 2 bases; unmatched bases: 6. The CDR3 has 16 amino acids. The V gene's germline CDR1 is SGHAT and CDR2 FQNNGV. In regard to this clone: Its antigen is as yet unknown.

This sample was taken from a patient who underwent chemoradiotherapy. The chain employs TRBV11-2 and TRBJ1-1; the match to TRBD1 covers 10 bases. The clonotype originates from a human donor with HPV-associated anogenital cancer. The CDR3 sequence is CASSLGQGNFNTEAFF. The CDR3 bases are TGTGCCAGCAGCTTGGGACAGGGGAATTTTAACACTGAAGCTTTCTTT.